This is a list of T cell receptor beta chains from one sample in a study of identical twins. TCRdb analysed the 5' RACE reads with MiXCR anew, one entry per CDR3 protein. The sample has more than 650,000 distinct CDR3 sequences, 5.5% to 6.5% seen once; the top ten hold around 2%. Source material: naive T cells sorted from blood. The receptors were gathered from a man between 18 and 29 years old in good health. Both conserved end residues are part of each CDR3. Each record gives: CDR3 protein, CDR3 DNA, J gene, clone size, V gene, D gene. D genes are given only for firm matches. Size tells how often a clone was seen (once, few, many) or the class of an expanded clone, and some rows leave it out.

CDR3aa: CASSTGLYGYTF
CDR3nt: TGTGCCAGCAGCACTGGACTTTATGGCTACACCTTC
j_gene: TRBJ1-2
abundance: many
v_gene: TRBV5-6
d_gene: -

CDR3aa: CSARQLQGANYNEQFF
CDR3nt: TGCAGTGCTAGGCAGCTTCAGGGGGCGAACTACAATGAGCAGTTCTTC
j_gene: TRBJ2-1
abundance: many
v_gene: TRBV20-1
d_gene: TRBD1

CDR3aa: CSAYRGSDTGELFF
CDR3nt: TGCAGCGCATACAGGGGGAGCGACACCGGGGAGCTGTTTTTT
j_gene: TRBJ2-2
abundance: -
v_gene: TRBV29-1
d_gene: TRBD1

CDR3aa: CASSSSPYSSYNEQFF
CDR3nt: TGTGCCAGCAGCTCCTCTCCGTACAGCTCCTACAATGAGCAGTTCTTC
j_gene: TRBJ2-1
abundance: many
v_gene: TRBV7-8
d_gene: -

CDR3aa: CASSLRTSGGETQYF
CDR3nt: TGCGCCAGCAGCTTGCGCACCTCCGGAGGGGAGACCCAGTACTTC
j_gene: TRBJ2-5
abundance: -
v_gene: TRBV5-1
d_gene: -

CDR3aa: CASSLTGPRANVLTF
CDR3nt: TGCGCCAGCAGCTTGACGGGCCCGAGGGCCAACGTCCTGACTTTC
j_gene: TRBJ2-6
abundance: -
v_gene: TRBV5-1
d_gene: -

CDR3aa: CASSQGRTF
CDR3nt: TGTGCCAGCAGCCAGGGGAGGACCTTC
j_gene: TRBJ1-2
abundance: few
v_gene: TRBV3-1
d_gene: -

CDR3aa: CASSQEKGLAGEQFF
CDR3nt: TGTGCCAGCAGCCAAGAAAAGGGACTAGCGGGTGAGCAGTTCTTC
j_gene: TRBJ2-1
abundance: -
v_gene: TRBV4-2
d_gene: TRBD2

CDR3aa: CASSLARSGSRDEQFF
CDR3nt: TGTGCCAGCAGCTTAGCGCGTAGCGGGAGTAGGGATGAGCAGTTCTTC
j_gene: TRBJ2-1
abundance: many
v_gene: TRBV7-2
d_gene: TRBD2

CDR3aa: CASSLERAWGETQYF
CDR3nt: TGTGCCAGCAGCTTGGAACGGGCCTGGGGGGAGACCCAGTACTTC
j_gene: TRBJ2-5
abundance: few
v_gene: TRBV5-6
d_gene: -

CDR3aa: CASSPAGESMPQYF
CDR3nt: TGTGCCAGCAGCCCAGCCGGGGAAAGTATGCCCCAGTACTTC
j_gene: TRBJ2-5
abundance: few
v_gene: TRBV7-9
d_gene: -

CDR3aa: CASSLLSREGEQFF
CDR3nt: TGCGCCAGCAGCTTGCTAAGTCGTGAGGGTGAGCAGTTCTTC
j_gene: TRBJ2-1
abundance: many
v_gene: TRBV5-1
d_gene: -

CDR3aa: CASSLGDSGTEAFF
CDR3nt: TGTGCCAGCAGCTTGGGGGACAGTGGGACTGAAGCTTTCTTT
j_gene: TRBJ1-1
abundance: few
v_gene: TRBV5-6
d_gene: TRBD1

CDR3aa: CASSFRENGGPEAFF
CDR3nt: TGCGCCAGCAGCTTTAGGGAGAATGGGGGCCCTGAAGCTTTCTTT
j_gene: TRBJ1-1
abundance: few
v_gene: TRBV5-1
d_gene: -

CDR3aa: CASSATGTAPSMGEQYF
CDR3nt: TGTGCCAGCTCAGCCACCGGGACAGCGCCGTCAATGGGAGAGCAGTACTTC
j_gene: TRBJ2-7
abundance: many
v_gene: TRBV18
d_gene: TRBD1

CDR3aa: CASSVPNGELFF
CDR3nt: TGCGCCAGCAGTGTGCCGAACGGGGAGCTGTTTTTT
j_gene: TRBJ2-2
abundance: -
v_gene: TRBV10-1
d_gene: -

CDR3aa: CAWRYQSQGYGEQFF
CDR3nt: TGTGCCTGGAGATACCAATCACAGGGATATGGTGAGCAGTTCTTC
j_gene: TRBJ2-1
abundance: few
v_gene: TRBV30
d_gene: -

CDR3aa: CSARDGTAVYEQFF
CDR3nt: TGCAGTGCTAGGGATGGAACGGCCGTATATGAGCAGTTCTTC
j_gene: TRBJ2-1
abundance: many
v_gene: TRBV20-1
d_gene: -

CDR3aa: CATSRGVDRGRREKLFF
CDR3nt: TGTGCCACCAGCAGAGGGGTGGACAGGGGGCGCAGAGAAAAACTGTTTTTT
j_gene: TRBJ1-4
abundance: few
v_gene: TRBV15
d_gene: TRBD1

CDR3aa: CASSLMGQPQHF
CDR3nt: TGTGCCAGCAGTTTAATGGGTCAGCCCCAGCATTTT
j_gene: TRBJ1-5
abundance: many
v_gene: TRBV12-3/TRBV12-4
d_gene: -

CDR3aa: CASSLTAARHQPQHF
CDR3nt: TGTGCCAGCAGCTTGACAGCAGCACGCCATCAGCCCCAGCATTTT
j_gene: TRBJ1-5
abundance: many
v_gene: TRBV5-6
d_gene: -

CDR3aa: CASSPRRGLAGGVGTDTQYF
CDR3nt: TGTGCCAGCAGTCCCAGGCGGGGACTAGCGGGAGGAGTTGGCACAGATACGCAGTATTTT
j_gene: TRBJ2-3
abundance: many
v_gene: TRBV6-2/TRBV6-3
d_gene: TRBD2

CDR3aa: CASSLLAARDTQYF
CDR3nt: TGTGCCAGCAGCCTACTAGCGGCTCGAGATACGCAGTATTTT
j_gene: TRBJ2-3
abundance: -
v_gene: TRBV14
d_gene: TRBD2

CDR3aa: CATSEEGYNEQFF
CDR3nt: TGTGCCACCAGTGAGGAGGGCTACAATGAGCAGTTCTTC
j_gene: TRBJ2-1
abundance: few
v_gene: TRBV24-1
d_gene: -

CDR3aa: CASSYLGTTGELFF
CDR3nt: TGCGCCAGCAGCTACCTGGGGACGACCGGGGAGCTGTTTTTT
j_gene: TRBJ2-2
abundance: many
v_gene: TRBV5-1
d_gene: -